These T cell receptor beta chains were read from a single sample in a study of blood T cell repertoires in COVID-19. Sequenced by immunoSEQ multiplex PCR; TCRdb stores in-frame clones only, minus some. The sample holds fewer than 200,000 clones, about 84% seen once. The sample was peripheral blood. The receptor set was obtained from a human donor in a cohort sampled during active COVID-19. Both conserved end residues are part of each CDR3. Each record gives: J gene, CDR3 length, V gene, CDR3 protein.

TRBJ1-3	13	TRBV30	CAWSASLGNTIYF
TRBJ2-1	10	TRBV30	CAWSGQGQFF
TRBJ2-7	15	TRBV6-6	CASSYGGEGDYEQYF
TRBJ2-2	14	TRBV19	CASSIQGNTGELFF
TRBJ2-1	15	TRBV6-1	CASSEALTGTDEQFF
TRBJ2-5	15	TRBV3-1/TRBV3-2	CASSQGRGGGMTQYF
TRBJ2-6	17	TRBV5-8	CASSHRGLNSGANVLTF
TRBJ1-1	15	TRBV11-2	CASSRNPRHDYEAFF
TRBJ2-2	18	TRBV27	CASSLSMHRDKEHRELFF
TRBJ2-3	16	TRBV10-3	CAISDGLAGITDTQYF
TRBJ1-3	17	TRBV4-1	CASSQVGTGLGTYTIYF
TRBJ2-5	14	TRBV10-1	CASSAGTPQETQYF
TRBJ2-4	17	TRBV21-1	CASSKEEWRLAKNIQYF
TRBJ2-7	16	TRBV2	CASSPRGSGGYYEQYF
TRBJ1-4	16	TRBV5-4	CASSLGQGAANEKLFF
TRBJ2-3	13	TRBV28	CATIQGVTDTQYF
TRBJ2-1	16	TRBV7-8	CASSPGGGGYYNEQFF
TRBJ2-7	15	TRBV5-6	CASSASGQGYYEQYF
TRBJ2-3	13	TRBV19	CASSNRRTDTQYF
TRBJ2-7	14	TRBV5-1	CASSLVGQEYEQYF
TRBJ2-7	14	TRBV18	CASSTGQKSYEQYF
TRBJ1-2	15	TRBV30	CAWRTPGGVGYGYTF
TRBJ2-7	12	TRBV5-1	CASSPSGNEQYF
TRBJ2-7	14	TRBV5-1	CASSLSGDSYEQYF
TRBJ1-1	13	TRBV5-5	CASSLVANTEAFF
TRBJ1-4	15	TRBV19	CASTHRGGEDEKLFF
TRBJ1-6	13	TRBV4-1	CASSPLGGSPLHF
TRBJ2-3	15	TRBV4-1	CASSQQAGGADTQYF
TRBJ2-1	15	TRBV20-1	CSASPSSGVYNEQFF
TRBJ1-1	13	TRBV18	CASSPGGRTEAFF
TRBJ2-7	15	TRBV4-1	CASSQPGQGSHEQYF
TRBJ1-6	15	TRBV10-2	CASSESQGRNSPLHF
TRBJ2-1	16	TRBV27	CASSFIAGENYNEQFF
TRBJ2-7	14	TRBV3-1/TRBV3-2	CASSQRGGGDEQYF
TRBJ2-7	15	TRBV6-5	CASRDVGQVSYEQYF
TRBJ2-1	12	TRBV27	CASSSQVNEQFF
TRBJ2-6	14	TRBV5-1	CATKTGDGANVLTF
TRBJ2-1	13	TRBV9	CASSVGPYNEQFF
TRBJ1-4	13	TRBV3-1/TRBV3-2	CASSHRGNEKLFF
TRBJ1-5	15	TRBV5-4	CASSSGGDSNQPQHF
TRBJ2-1	13	TRBV2	CASSEGRWSEQFF
TRBJ1-6	14	TRBV3-1/TRBV3-2	CASSPYPGQGPLHF
TRBJ2-3	12	TRBV11-3	CASSLGADTQYF
TRBJ1-5	16	TRBV2	CASSVSISSLNQPQHF
TRBJ2-3	13	TRBV10-1	CASSRGGADTQYF
TRBJ1-2	17	TRBV4-1	CASSHRTEVTRVYGYTF
TRBJ2-5	14	TRBV19	CASSERGGGETQYF
TRBJ1-2	16	TRBV27	CASRAELGQGGYGYTF
TRBJ2-7	14	TRBV30	CAWNPGGNSYEQYF
TRBJ2-1	13	TRBV6-5	CASSYSAGNEQFF
TRBJ2-7	14	TRBV5-1	CASSRTGGAYEQYF
TRBJ2-2	14	TRBV10-3	CAISASRDTGELFF
TRBJ1-2	12	TRBV2	CASSESRGRPTF